Detailed here is one T cell receptor (beta chain). Profiling relied on immunoSEQ multiplex PCR, and the TCRdb table lists in-frame clones only, not all of them. The data show about 160,000 clones, roughly four fifths seen once. This record belongs to a study of blood T cell repertoires in COVID-19. This TCR was recovered from a man in his sixties with active or convalescent COVID-19. The sequencing sample was made of peripheral blood.

The CDR3 region is CASKLGGTGELFF. CDR3 nucleotide sequence: TGTGCCAGCAAGTTAGGGGGAACCGGGGAGCTGTTTTTT. The chain joins TRBV2 to TRBJ2-2; possible D gene TRBD1, 6 bases. CDR3 length equals 13 residues. The V and J ends lost 7 bases and 5 bases respectively, with 11 bases between them. Germline CDR1 SNHLY, CDR2 FYNNEI.